In this sample, the clone carrying this T cell receptor (beta chain) turned up many times. What it binds is unknown. The sample originates from a study of early T cells in non-severe SARS-CoV-2 infection. Study-level background: Chains from this unsorted whole-blood bulk RNA could not be paired.

V lost 3 bases and J lost 3, with 12 bases in between. The CDR3 totals 14 residues. Germline V gene sequence: CDR1 KGHSH, CDR2 LQKENI. The study, taken as a whole, reports: Matches to VDJdb favored anti-spike CD8 responses and missed private and CD4 specificities.

The TCR library protocol was used to attach unique molecular identifiers. These identifiers were attached to individual cDNA molecules. TCRdb called the 5' RACE reads again in MiXCR, with one record for every CDR3 protein. The sample includes about 26,000 distinct CDR3 sequences, about 4.6% of them seen just once. The material sequenced was whole blood. The chain carries TRBV18 and TRBJ2-7; no clear D gene. The sequence derives from an adult who was a healthcare worker with PCR-confirmed SARS-CoV-2 infection or an uninfected control (not recorded which). The CDR3 DNA is TGTGCCAGCTCACCGAGTTGGCAGCACTACGAGCAGTACGTC. Amino acids: CASSPSWQHYEQYV.